This T cell receptor (beta chain) was obtained from a study of cytomegalovirus exposure and HLA in healthy donors. Primers included in the PCR were 60 Vbeta and 13 Jbeta primers. Measured with immunoSEQ multiplex PCR; TCRdb has only the in-frame clones, and not every one. The table records approximately 50,000 clones, roughly four fifths of them present only once. The CDR3 runs 11 residues. The V gene lost 4 bases and the J gene lost 11 bases, with 11 bases spanning the gap. Per germline, CDR1 LGHNT and CDR2 FRNRAP. This clone was picked up a small number of times. Sequencing used PBMCs. The sequence was collected from a boy under 18 in good health and CMV-seropositive. V gene TRBV12-5 combines with J gene TRBJ2-5, with no clear D. CDR3 sequence: CASGYSPEQYF. The CDR3 DNA sequence: TGTGCTAGTGGTTACTCCCCGGAGCAGTACTTC.